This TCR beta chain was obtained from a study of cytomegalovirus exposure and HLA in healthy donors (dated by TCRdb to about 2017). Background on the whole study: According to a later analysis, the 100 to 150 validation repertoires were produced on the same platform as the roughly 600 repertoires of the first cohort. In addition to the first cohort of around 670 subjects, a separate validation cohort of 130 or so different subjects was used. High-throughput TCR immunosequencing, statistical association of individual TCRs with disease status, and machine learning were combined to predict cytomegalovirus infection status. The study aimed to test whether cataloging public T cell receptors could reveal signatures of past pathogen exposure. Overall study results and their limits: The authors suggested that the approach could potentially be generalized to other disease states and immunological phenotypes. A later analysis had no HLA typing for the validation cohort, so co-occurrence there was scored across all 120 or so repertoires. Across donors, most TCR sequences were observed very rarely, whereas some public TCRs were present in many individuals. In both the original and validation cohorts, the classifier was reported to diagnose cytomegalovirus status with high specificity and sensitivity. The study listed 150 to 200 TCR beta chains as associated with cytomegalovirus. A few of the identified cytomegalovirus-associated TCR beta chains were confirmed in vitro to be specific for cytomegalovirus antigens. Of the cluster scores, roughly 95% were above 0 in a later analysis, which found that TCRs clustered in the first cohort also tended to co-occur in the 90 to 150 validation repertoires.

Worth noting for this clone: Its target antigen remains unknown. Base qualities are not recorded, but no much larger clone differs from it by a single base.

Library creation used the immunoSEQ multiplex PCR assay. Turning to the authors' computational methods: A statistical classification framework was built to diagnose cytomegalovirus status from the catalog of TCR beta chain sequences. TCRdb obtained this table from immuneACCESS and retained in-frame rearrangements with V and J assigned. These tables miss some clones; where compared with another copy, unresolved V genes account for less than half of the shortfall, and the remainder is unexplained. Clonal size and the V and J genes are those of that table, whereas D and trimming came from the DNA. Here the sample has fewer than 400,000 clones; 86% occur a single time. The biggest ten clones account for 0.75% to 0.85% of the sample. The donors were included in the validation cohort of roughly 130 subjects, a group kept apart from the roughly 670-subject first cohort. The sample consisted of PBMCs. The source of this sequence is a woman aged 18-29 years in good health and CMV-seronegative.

CDR3 loop: CASSRGSYEQYF. The DNA sequence is as follows: TGTGCCAGCAGCCGGGGGTCCTACGAGCAGTACTTC. The chain uses TRBV2 and TRBJ2-7; TRBD2 is perhaps the D gene, given 6 matching bases. The germline V gene encodes CDR1 SNHLY and CDR2 FYNNEI. V and J lose 6 bases and 1 base, and a span of 7 bases separates them. The CDR3 starts with the cysteine, ends with the phenylalanine, and has 12 residues. CDR3 DNA only is kept here, 36 bases in frame from base 1.